These 8 T cell receptor beta chains came from one sample sequenced in a study of T-cell memory formation after mild COVID-19. TCRdb redid the calling of the 5' RACE reads with MiXCR, one entry per CDR3 protein. The table shows about 170,000 distinct CDR3 sequences, with roughly 13% occurring only once. Sequencing was done on a sample of PBMCs or a T cell subset sorted from them (not recorded which). The receptor source for this set is a man aged 18 to 30 who had mild COVID-19 (a few samples of this study predate the infection). Cell type and time point are not known.

The sample holds a few counts of this clonotype. The rearrangement joins TRBV4-2 to TRBJ1-1, with TRBD1 as a possible D gene (5 bases). The CDR3 runs 18 residues. CDR1 LGHNA and CDR2 YNFKEQ come from the germline V gene. With 1 base removed from V and 0 bases from J, the gap between germline ends came to 18 bases. CDR3 sequence reads: CASSQGPGEEGMNTEAFF. The CDR3 DNA follows: TGTGCCAGCAGCCAAGGTCCGGGAGAAGAGGGGATGAACACTGAAGCTTTCTTT.

The chain couples TRBV5-1 to TRBJ2-2, with unresolved D. V was cut by 2 bases and J by 7 bases, with 15 bases left in between. The CDR3 runs 15 residues. CDR1 is SGHRS and CDR2 is YFSETQ in the germline V gene. The CDR3: CASSLDTDYSGELFF. CDR3 sequence (DNA): TGCGCCAGCAGCTTAGACACCGATTATAGCGGGGAGCTGTTTTTT.

The chain recombines TRBV18 with TRBJ2-5, with 7 bases that match TRBD1. CDR1 KGHSH and CDR2 LQKENI come from the germline V gene. This CDR3 spans 14 amino acids. V lost 3 bases, J lost 6 bases, and 7 bases stayed unmatched. For the CDR3, the DNA is TGTGCCAGCTCACCGAGGGGGACAGAAAAGACCCAGTACTTC. Translated: CASSPRGTEKTQYF.

This chain joins TRBV5-1 and TRBJ2-3; D remains unclear. CDR1 is SGHRS and CDR2 is YFSETQ in the germline V gene. V was shortened by 5 bases and J by 2 bases, with 9 bases between the two germline ends. The CDR3 runs 13 residues. CDR3 protein: CASRLPSTDTQYF. The DNA of the CDR3 is TGCGCCAGCAGGTTACCCTCCACAGATACGCAGTATTTT.

A few counts support this clonotype. This rearrangement joins TRBV7-2 to TRBJ1-6; 7 positions match TRBD1. This CDR3 region has 14 residues. J was trimmed by 7 bases and V by 5 bases; bases with no gene match: 5. In germline, CDR1 is SGHTA, CDR2 FQGNSA. CDR3 in amino acids: CASSRQGSNSPLHF. CDR3 in DNA: TGTGCCAGCAGCCGACAGGGAAGCAATTCACCCCTCCACTTT.

The gene calls are TRBV30 and TRBJ2-3; D might be TRBD2 (6 bases). The germline gives CDR1 GTSNPN, CDR2 SVGIG (reference sequence). Trimming stripped 1 base from V and 12 bases from J, with 17 bases between. The CDR3 totals 13 residues. The CDR3 DNA reads TGTGCCTGGAGTGCATCCTTTGATAGCGGTCAGTATTTT. It encodes CAWSASFDSGQYF.

The table lists this clonotype with a few counts. This chain connects TRBV24-1 to TRBJ2-3; possibly TRBD1 or TRBD2 for D (5 bases each). Germline V gives CDR1 KGHDR, CDR2 SFDVKD. The CDR3 has 14 residues. Trimming removed 4 bases from V and 7 bases from J, with 14 bases in between. The CDR3 sequence: CATSDPGRPNTQYF. The CDR3 DNA sequence: TGTGCCACCAGTGACCCGGGACGCCCTAATACGCAGTATTTT.

The J gene is TRBJ1-3, the V gene TRBV9; D ambiguous. Trimming took off 0 bases at V and 3 bases at J, with 10 bases between the two ends. There are 15 residues in the CDR3. Germline V gives CDR1 SGDLS, CDR2 YYNGEE. CDR3 sequence reads: CASSVGDTNGNTIYF. For the CDR3, the DNA is TGTGCCAGCAGCGTAGGAGATACTAATGGAAACACCATATATTTT. Using reference TRBV9 and TRBJ1-3 for the parts outside the CDR3, the full variable domain is DSGVTQTPKHLITATGQRVTLRCSPRSGDLSVYWYQQSLDQGLQFLIQYYNGEERAKGNILERFSAQQFPDLHSELNLSSLELGDSALYFCASSVGDTNGNTIYFGEGSWLTVV.